The present T cell receptor beta chain was sequenced within a study of T cells after yellow fever vaccination. Study-wide results and limits: It was a small share of clonotypes that appeared in both CD4 and CD8 compartments. A secondary response was less intense yet reached its peak sooner, at day 5 versus 15. Boosting was followed by the reappearance of most primary-vaccination clones (less than 98% CD4, 85% to 90% CD8).

This clonotype showed up just a few times. The antigen remains undetermined. With V trimmed by 5 bases and J by 7 bases, 7 bases remained unmatched. The CDR3 has 14 amino acids. Synthesis of TCR cDNA relied on 5'RACE template switching, which attached a universal primer site and UMIs. TCRdb re-called the 5' RACE reads through MiXCR, storing one row per CDR3 protein. The sample gives a few hundred thousand distinct CDR3 sequences, about 19% of which show up once; approximately 14% is in the top ten. The J gene is TRBJ2-1, the V gene TRBV12-3 or TRBV12-4; 8 bases fit TRBD2. Sequenced material: PBMCs, taken 15 days after the yellow fever booster vaccination. This TCR was recovered from a man between 25 and 39 years old who received the YFV17D yellow fever vaccine. CDR3 amino acids: CASSGLAGMNEQFF. The CDR3 coding sequence is TGTGCCAGCAGTGGACTAGCCGGAATGAATGAGCAGTTCTTC.